One TCR beta chain is described in this entry. Antigen unknown. TCRdb re-analysed the 5' RACE reads in MiXCR, keeping a single row per CDR3 protein. The sample lists 150,000 to 200,000 distinct CDR3 sequences; approximately 6.2% were seen once. The data were obtained in a study of T cells after yellow fever vaccination. Study results and limitations: Once the booster was given, most primary-vaccination clones reappeared, at about 97% for CD4 and roughly 90% for CD8. By day 5 rather than day 15, the secondary response had peaked, though it was weaker.

CDR3 length: 15 residues. The ends were cut back, 6 bases at V and 8 bases at J, with 21 bases in the middle. CDR1 and CDR2 from the germline V gene are SGHNT and YYREEE (reference sequence). Specimen: CD4+ T cells sorted from PBMCs, collected on the day of the first yellow fever vaccination. The receptor was isolated from a man between 18 and 29 years old who received the YFV17D yellow fever vaccine. The gene calls are TRBV5-4 and TRBJ2-1; D possibly corresponds to TRBD2 (6 bases). The CDR3 DNA reads as TGTGCCAGCAACCATGAGGCGGGGTCCCCCCATGAGCAGTTCTTC. Protein: CASNHEAGSPHEQFF.